This TCR beta chain was sequenced for a study of cytomegalovirus exposure and HLA in healthy donors. Whole-study results and caveats: According to a subsequent analysis, TCR clusters identified in the first cohort showed a tendency to co-occur across the approximately 120 validation repertoires. A few CMV-associated chains were confirmed in vitro to be specific for CMV antigens.

The repertoire was sequenced with immunoSEQ multiplex PCR; TCRdb's copy has only in-frame clones and lacks some. The sample includes fewer than 60,000 clones, approximately 93% of them seen just once. The CDR3 spans 16 residues. CDR1 is SNHLY and CDR2 is FYNNEI in the germline V gene. Between the trimmed V and J ends, which lost 0 bases and 1 base, there was a span of 7 bases. The donors were members of the roughly 130-subject validation cohort (separate from the approximately 670-subject first cohort). Turning to this clone: Its cognate antigen is unknown.

The receptor comes from a woman between 18 and 29 years old in good health and CMV-seropositive. Sequencing input: PBMCs. The V gene is TRBV2, the J gene TRBJ2-6; D might be TRBD2 (5 bases). Here the CDR3 DNA reads TGTGCCAGCAGTGAAGCAGGAGGATCTGGGGCCAACGTCCTGACTTTC. It specifies CASSEAGGSGANVLTF.